What follows is one T cell receptor (beta chain) and its context. The antigen remains undetermined. The sample belongs to a study of shared clonotypes between healthy human individuals. Deletions cut 7 bases from V and 5 bases from J, with 21 bases between. The germline V gene encodes CDR1 LGHNA and CDR2 YSLEER. CDR3 length: 15 amino acids. Deep-level assay runs were performed. Libraries were prepared by immunoSEQ multiplex PCR; TCRdb keeps only in-frame clonotypes and omits some of them. The sample lists around 500,000 clones, 75% to 85% seen once, with roughly an eighth in the top ten. Study-wide results and caveats: Among donors, the sharing of clonotypes was expected to be influenced by sequencing depth.

This clonotype was obtained from a woman aged 40 to 49 in good health. Some clones in this sample may be carry-over from other donors' samples. This chain connects TRBV4-3 to TRBJ2-7; D assignment may be TRBD1 or TRBD2 (6 bases each). The sequencing sample was made of PBMCs. The CDR3, as DNA: TGCGCCAGCACCGCAAACGTCGGGGGCCTTAACGAGCAGTACTTC. Translated, it gives CASTANVGGLNEQYF.